Sequencing of this TCR beta chain was carried out in a study of Ad26.COV2.S vaccination and SARS-CoV-2 variants. Study at large: The COV1001 Ad26.COV2.S trial arm included the donor.

Treatment defined: some 19 received Ad26.COV2.S at low or high dose, single or two shots; 5 received placebo; per-sample allocation not given. Collection of samples fell on day 63 after the first vaccine or placebo injection. An Ad26 vector that expressed Wuhan-strain SARS-CoV-2 spike constituted the vaccine. This clone was picked up a small number of times. Its antigen remains unknown. Clones were sequenced by immunoSEQ multiplex PCR, and TCRdb holds only the in-frame ones, with some missing. The sample has some 350,000 clones, almost 90% seen once. Study-level points and caveats: Once vaccination had occurred, spike-specific CD8+ and CD4+ T cell responses reportedly showed substantial breadth.

Germline CDR1 is SGHTA and CDR2 is FQGNSA. The CDR3 extends over 13 amino acids. Trimming pared 10 bases from V and 0 bases from J, leaving 10 bases between. The sequencing here drew on peripheral blood, taken in a trial of Ad26.COV2.S vaccine versus placebo. The source of this sequence is a person between 18 and 60 years old who received the Ad26.COV2.S COVID-19 vaccine or a placebo. J is TRBJ1-5 and V is TRBV7-2; a weak D match, TRBD1 (5 bases). The CDR3 nucleotides are TGTGCCACCGGGGCGTATAGCAATCAGCCCCAGCATTTT. Its translation is CATGAYSNQPQHF.